Following are 12 T cell receptor beta chains from one sample sequenced in a study of regulatory T cells in long-lasting Graves disease. TCR beta libraries were built with iRepertoire HTBI primers and Arm-PCR of CDR3 regions. TCRdb re-called the multiplex PCR reads with MiXCR, one entry per CDR3 protein. The sample includes a few hundred thousand distinct CDR3 sequences, about 25% seen only once; the top ten take about 26%. Stated time point: persistent/refractory GD, antithyroid drugs over 5 years with positive TRAb. PBMCs provided the RNA from which the TCR library was made. The input for sequencing was peripheral blood mononuclear cells (PBMCs), taken when the disease was refractory, from a patient treated with antithyroid drugs. The source of these receptors is a female donor with Graves disease.

This clonotype was seen many times. The chain recombines TRBV28 with TRBJ1-2; D gene uncertain. There are 15 residues in the CDR3. Germline V gene sequence: CDR1 MDHEN, CDR2 SYDVKM. V lost 6 bases and J 4 bases, leaving 18 bases between the germline ends. The CDR3 sequence: CASRARRDGVYGYTF. The DNA for the CDR3 is TGTGCCAGCAGAGCCAGGCGTGACGGCGTCTATGGCTACACCTTC.

The V call is TRBV10-3, the J call TRBJ1-5; TRBD1 matches at 7 bases. CDR3 size: 14 residues. The germline gives CDR1 ENHRY, CDR2 SYGVKD. V lost 10 bases and J lost 3; bases outside the gene matches: 9. CDR3 sequence reads: CANLQGKDNQPQHF. Written as DNA, the CDR3 is TGTGCCAACCTACAGGGGAAAGACAATCAGCCCCAGCATTTT.

The chain joins TRBV19 to TRBJ1-1; 8 nucleotides align to TRBD1. There are 14 residues in the CDR3. After removal of 7 bases from V and 1 base from J, the junction contained 5 bases not matched to a gene. CDR1 LNHDA and CDR2 SQIVND come from the germline V gene (reference sequence). This chain's CDR3 is CASIIGTGNTEAFF. The DNA for the CDR3 is TGTGCCAGTATTATTGGGACAGGGAACACTGAAGCTTTCTTT.

The chain links TRBV25-1 to TRBJ1-2; D gene ambiguous. CDR3 length: 14 amino acids. Germline CDR1 and CDR2: MGHDK and SYGVNS. V dropped 4 bases and J dropped 4 bases, with 13 bases sitting between them. The CDR3 DNA reads TGTGCCAGCAGTGCCACAATGGGTGTCTATGGCTACACCTTC. This codes for CASSATMGVYGYTF.

V gene TRBV5-1 combines with J gene TRBJ2-5; no clear D gene. CDR3 length equals 14 residues. Trimming removed 1 base at V and 5 bases at J, with 12 bases between. The V gene's germline CDR1 is SGHRS and CDR2 YFSETQ. DNA of the CDR3: TGCGCCAGCAGCTTGTCACAGTCGAAGGAGACCCAGTACTTC. Its translation is CASSLSQSKETQYF.

This clonotype turned up a few times. The chain joins TRBV25-1 to TRBJ2-7; D not certain. Germline CDR1 reads MGHDK; CDR2 reads SYGVNS. V was clipped by 2 bases and J by 3 bases, with 8 bases between them. There are 13 residues in the CDR3. The CDR3 nucleotides are TGTGCCAGCAGTGAACGGGTTAACTACGAGCAGTACTTC. It codes for CASSERVNYEQYF.

This clonotype has at least ten counts. The chain links TRBV28 to TRBJ2-2; 11 bases line up with TRBD2. The V and J ends lost 1 base and 5 bases, in that order; junction bases with no gene match: 3. This CDR3 contains 16 residues. Germline V gives CDR1 MDHEN, CDR2 SYDVKM. The CDR3 is CASSLSLAGGTGELFF. Written as DNA, the CDR3 is TGTGCCAGCAGTTTATCGCTAGCGGGAGGAACCGGGGAGCTGTTTTTT.

The rearrangement links TRBV15 to TRBJ1-4; no definite D call. Trimming removed 0 bases at V and 5 bases at J, with 13 bases between. This CDR3 spans 16 amino acids. Germline V CDR1 and CDR2: LNHNV, YYDKDF (reference sequence). The DNA for the CDR3 is TGTGCCACCAGCAGAGATACTCTCCCCCTGAATGAAAAACTGTTTTTT. It codes for CATSRDTLPLNEKLFF.

This clonotype was observed a handful of times. This chain joins TRBV2 and TRBJ1-3; the D is unclear. V was trimmed by 1 base and J by 0 bases, leaving 10 bases between them. Germline CDR1 is SNHLY and CDR2 is FYNNEI. The length of the CDR3 is 16 residues. The CDR3 DNA reads TGTGCCAGCAGTGAAGGGAGGAGGGACTCTGGAAACACCATATATTTT. Encoded protein: CASSEGRRDSGNTIYF.

This clonotype occurred many times. V gene TRBV29-1 combines with J gene TRBJ1-1; a possible D gene is TRBD1 (6 bases). Trimming stripped 7 bases from V and 0 bases from J, with 15 bases between. This CDR3 contains 14 residues. CDR1 and CDR2 from the germline V gene are SQVTM and ANQGSEA. The CDR3 coding sequence is TGCAGCGCAGACAGGACAAGCATGAACACTGAAGCTTTCTTT. Translated, it gives CSADRTSMNTEAFF.

This clonotype was seen many times. This chain joins TRBV6-1 and TRBJ2-5; D tentatively reads TRBD1 or TRBD2 (5 bases each). V was pared by 5 bases and J by 7 bases, with 20 bases between. In germline, CDR1 is MNHNS, CDR2 SASEGT. The CDR3 is 15 residues long. The CDR3 sequence: CASSMGPTVSGTQYF. The CDR3 region has the DNA TGTGCCAGCAGTATGGGGCCGACAGTAAGCGGGACCCAGTACTTC.

V and J are TRBV20-1 and TRBJ2-7; 9 positions agree with TRBD1. The germline CDR1 and CDR2 sequences are DFQATT and SNEGSKA (reference sequence). V was clipped by 6 bases and J by 3 bases; unmatched bases: 6. This CDR3 has 13 amino acids. The CDR3 region has the DNA TGCAGTGCAACCGGGACAGGGATCTACGAGCAGTACTTC. Translation: CSATGTGIYEQYF.